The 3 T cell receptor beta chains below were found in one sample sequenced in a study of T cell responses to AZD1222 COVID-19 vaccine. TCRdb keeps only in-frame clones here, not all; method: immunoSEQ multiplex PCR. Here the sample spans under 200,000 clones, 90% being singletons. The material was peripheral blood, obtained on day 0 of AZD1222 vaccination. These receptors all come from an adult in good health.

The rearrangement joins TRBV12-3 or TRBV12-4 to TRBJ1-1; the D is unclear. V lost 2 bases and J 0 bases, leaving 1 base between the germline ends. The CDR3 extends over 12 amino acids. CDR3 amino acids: CASSLLNTEAFF. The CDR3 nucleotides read TGTGCCAGCAGTTTACTGAACACTGAAGCTTTCTTT.

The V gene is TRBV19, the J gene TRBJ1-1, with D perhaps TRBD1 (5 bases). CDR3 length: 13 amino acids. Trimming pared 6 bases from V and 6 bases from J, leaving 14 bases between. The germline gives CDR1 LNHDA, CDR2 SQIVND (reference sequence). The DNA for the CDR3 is TGTGCCAGTAGGACCTCGGGGGGGTCTGAAGCTTTCTTT. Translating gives CASRTSGGSEAFF.

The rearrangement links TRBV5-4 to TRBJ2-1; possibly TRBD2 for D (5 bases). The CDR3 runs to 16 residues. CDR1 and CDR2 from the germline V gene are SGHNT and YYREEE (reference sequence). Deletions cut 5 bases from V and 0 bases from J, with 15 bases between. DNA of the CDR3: TGTGCCAGCAGTCCTGTAATGAGGGTCTCCTACAATGAGCAGTTCTTC. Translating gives CASSPVMRVSYNEQFF. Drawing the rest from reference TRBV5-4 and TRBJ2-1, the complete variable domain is ETGVTQSPTHLIKTRGQQVTLRCSSQSGHNTVSWYQQALGQGPQFIFQYYREEENGRGNFPPRFSGLQFPNYSSELNVNALELDDSALYLCASSPVMRVSYNEQFFGPGTRLTVL.